The clone carrying this TCR beta chain showed up just a few times. CDR1 and CDR2 from the germline V gene are DFQATT and SNEGSKA (reference sequence). J lost 3 bases, V lost 3 bases, and 10 bases had no gene match. This CDR3 has 17 residues. The source of the sample is a study of blood T cell repertoires in COVID-19. Method: immunoSEQ multiplex PCR; TCRdb's copy keeps in-frame clones and lacks some. The sample lists approximately 300,000 clones, 80% to 95% occurring once. Sequenced material: PBMCs or T cells enriched from blood (not recorded which). The TCR sequence derives from a woman in her 30s who had recovered from COVID-19. This sequence joins TRBV20-1 and TRBJ1-4; 10 bases map to TRBD1. In DNA, the CDR3 is TGCAGTGCTAGTTTTATAGGACAGGGGGAATCTAATGAAAAACTGTTTTTT. Protein product: CSASFIGQGESNEKLFF.